This is a list of T cell receptor beta chains from one sample in a study of cytomegalovirus exposure and HLA in healthy donors. Here immunoSEQ multiplex PCR was the method, and the copy in TCRdb shows in-frame clones only, minus some. The repertoire holds tens of thousands of clones, with approximately 90% as singletons. The sequenced material came from PBMCs. The receptors were gathered from a young woman in good health and CMV-seronegative. CDR3s include the opening cysteine and the closing phenylalanine or tryptophan. The D gene is left open where the match is weak. Part of the rows lack a size; the others show once, few, many or a class for expanded clones.

J gene: TRBJ2-1; D gene: NA; clone size: NA; V gene: TRBV4-3; CDR3 protein: CASGEVGSYNEQFF; CDR3 DNA: TGCGCCAGCGGAGAGGTTGGGTCCTACAATGAGCAGTTCTTC
J gene: TRBJ1-6; D gene: TRBD1; clone size: NA; V gene: TRBV7-2; CDR3 protein: CASSPRQGLSSPLHF; CDR3 DNA: TGTGCCAGCAGCCCCCGACAGGGGTTAAGTTCACCCCTCCACTTT
J gene: TRBJ2-2; D gene: TRBD1; clone size: NA; V gene: TRBV2; CDR3 protein: CASSGNGWTGLNTGELFF; CDR3 DNA: TGTGCCAGCAGTGGGAACGGCTGGACAGGCTTGAACACCGGGGAGCTGTTTTTT
J gene: TRBJ2-1; D gene: NA; clone size: few; V gene: TRBV7-3; CDR3 protein: CASSPDSDEQFF; CDR3 DNA: TGTGCCAGCAGTCCAGACAGCGATGAGCAGTTCTTC
J gene: TRBJ2-1; D gene: TRBD2; clone size: NA; V gene: TRBV7-9; CDR3 protein: CASSREGTHEQFF; CDR3 DNA: TGTGCCAGCAGTCGGGAGGGTACCCATGAGCAGTTCTTC
J gene: TRBJ2-1; D gene: TRBD2; clone size: NA; V gene: TRBV4-2; CDR3 protein: CASSPAGGAYNEQFF; CDR3 DNA: TGTGCCAGCAGCCCAGCTGGGGGGGCCTACAATGAGCAGTTCTTC
J gene: TRBJ2-7; D gene: NA; clone size: NA; V gene: TRBV6-5; CDR3 protein: CASSRDFTYEQYF; CDR3 DNA: TGTGCCAGCAGTCGGGACTTCACCTACGAGCAGTACTTC
J gene: TRBJ2-2; D gene: TRBD2; clone size: NA; V gene: TRBV10-2; CDR3 protein: CASRTGTSFVGGELFF; CDR3 DNA: TGCGCCAGCAGAACCGGGACTAGCTTCGTCGGCGGGGAGCTGTTTTTT
J gene: TRBJ1-5; D gene: NA; clone size: NA; V gene: TRBV2; CDR3 protein: CASNRANQPQHF; CDR3 DNA: TGTGCCAGCAACAGGGCTAATCAGCCCCAGCATTTT
J gene: TRBJ2-2; D gene: NA; clone size: once; V gene: TRBV5-4; CDR3 protein: CASSPEGVHTGELFF; CDR3 DNA: TGTGCCAGCAGCCCGGAGGGAGTTCACACCGGGGAGCTGTTTTTT
J gene: TRBJ1-2; D gene: NA; clone size: once; V gene: TRBV9; CDR3 protein: CASSAVLGADYGYTF; CDR3 DNA: TGTGCCAGCAGCGCCGTTTTGGGGGCCGACTATGGCTACACCTTC
J gene: TRBJ1-1; D gene: NA; clone size: NA; V gene: TRBV4-3; CDR3 protein: CASSQGPRTEAFF; CDR3 DNA: TGCGCCAGCAGCCAAGGTCCACGGACTGAAGCTTTCTTT
J gene: TRBJ1-1; D gene: TRBD1; clone size: NA; V gene: TRBV30; CDR3 protein: CAWSVSPDRADGTEAFF; CDR3 DNA: TGTGCCTGGAGTGTATCCCCAGACAGGGCGGACGGGACTGAAGCTTTCTTT
J gene: TRBJ1-6; D gene: NA; clone size: NA; V gene: TRBV11-2; CDR3 protein: CASSWGGGSPLHF; CDR3 DNA: TGTGCCAGCAGCTGGGGGGGCGGTTCACCCCTCCACTTT
J gene: TRBJ2-4; D gene: TRBD2; clone size: NA; V gene: TRBV5-1; CDR3 protein: CASSLGLAGAYGANIQYF; CDR3 DNA: TGCGCCAGCAGCTTGGGACTAGCGGGGGCGTATGGTGCAAACATTCAGTACTTC
J gene: TRBJ1-2; D gene: TRBD1; clone size: NA; V gene: TRBV4-2; CDR3 protein: CASSREGAGYGYTF; CDR3 DNA: TGTGCCAGCAGTCGTGAGGGGGCTGGCTATGGCTACACCTTC
J gene: TRBJ2-5; D gene: TRBD1; clone size: NA; V gene: TRBV7-2; CDR3 protein: CASSLARRTGSGETQYF; CDR3 DNA: TGTGCCAGCAGCTTAGCGCGTCGGACAGGGTCTGGGGAGACCCAGTACTTC
J gene: TRBJ2-5; D gene: TRBD2; clone size: NA; V gene: TRBV9; CDR3 protein: CASSTLAGEETQYF; CDR3 DNA: TGTGCCAGCAGCACCCTAGCGGGGGAAGAGACCCAGTACTTC
J gene: TRBJ2-1; D gene: TRBD1; clone size: NA; V gene: TRBV9; CDR3 protein: CASSSGTATYNEQFF; CDR3 DNA: TGTGCCAGCAGCTCGGGGACAGCCACTTACAATGAGCAGTTCTTC
J gene: TRBJ2-7; D gene: NA; clone size: NA; V gene: TRBV5-1; CDR3 protein: CASSLGLGSPLDEQYF; CDR3 DNA: TGCGCCAGCAGCTTGGGATTGGGCAGCCCTTTGGACGAGCAGTACTTC
J gene: TRBJ1-2; D gene: NA; clone size: once; V gene: TRBV28; CDR3 protein: CATHGRGYGYTF; CDR3 DNA: TGTGCCACCCACGGGCGGGGGTATGGCTACACCTTC
J gene: TRBJ2-1; D gene: TRBD1; clone size: NA; V gene: TRBV27; CDR3 protein: CASSQPGQANTYSYNEQFF; CDR3 DNA: TGTGCCAGCAGCCAACCGGGACAGGCGAACACTTACTCCTACAATGAGCAGTTCTTC
J gene: TRBJ1-2; D gene: NA; clone size: NA; V gene: TRBV10-3; CDR3 protein: CAITSTVYYGYTF; CDR3 DNA: TGTGCCATCACCTCAACAGTTTACTATGGCTACACCTTC
J gene: TRBJ1-4; D gene: NA; clone size: NA; V gene: TRBV14; CDR3 protein: CASSLRDRLGTNEKLFF; CDR3 DNA: TGTGCCAGCAGCCTTCGAGACAGATTGGGCACTAATGAAAAACTGTTTTTT
J gene: TRBJ2-3; D gene: NA; clone size: NA; V gene: TRBV15; CDR3 protein: CATSRDSGGADTQYF; CDR3 DNA: TGTGCCACCAGCAGAGATTCCGGAGGCGCAGATACGCAGTATTTT
J gene: TRBJ1-4; D gene: NA; clone size: NA; V gene: TRBV6-1; CDR3 protein: CASSGGFATNEKLFF; CDR3 DNA: TGTGCCAGCAGCGGGGGTTTTGCAACTAATGAAAAACTGTTTTTT
J gene: TRBJ1-5; D gene: TRBD1; clone size: NA; V gene: TRBV2; CDR3 protein: CASRERQGYSNQPQHF; CDR3 DNA: TGTGCCAGCAGGGAGAGACAGGGGTATAGCAATCAGCCCCAGCATTTT